The 6 T cell receptor beta chains below all came from one sample that was sequenced in a study of T cell responses to AZD1222 COVID-19 vaccine. Produced via immunoSEQ multiplex PCR; TCRdb's table is partial and in-frame only. The data contain about 130,000 clones, less than 95% of them singletons. Sequenced here: peripheral blood, sampled on day 0 of MenACWY control vaccination. These receptors were taken from an adult in good health.

J is TRBJ1-5 and V is TRBV12-3 or TRBV12-4; no firm D call. This CDR3 has 12 residues. V was shortened by 5 bases and J by 7 bases, with 9 bases between the two germline ends. CDR3 amino acids: CASSNFTQPQHF. CDR3 DNA: TGTGCCAGCAGTAACTTCACACAGCCCCAGCATTTT.

This CDR3 reads CASSTGTAQSGNTIYF. DNA of the CDR3: TGTGCCAGCAGCACCGGGACAGCTCAATCTGGAAACACCATATATTTT. The chain combines TRBV5-8 with TRBJ1-3; 7 bases are a match to TRBD1. The CDR3 totals 16 residues. Germline-derived CDR1 and CDR2 are SGHTS and YDEGEE. J was trimmed by 1 base and V by 4 bases; bases with no gene match: 8.

This sequence joins TRBV2 and TRBJ1-5, with D tentatively TRBD1 (6 bases). The CDR3 is 16 residues long. V shed 0 bases and J shed 7 bases, with 16 bases lying between them. CDR1 is SNHLY, CDR2 FYNNEI, per germline. CDR3 loop: CASSEAVGGARQPQHF. CDR3 in DNA: TGTGCCAGCAGTGAAGCTGTCGGGGGGGCTCGGCAGCCCCAGCATTTT.

The chain carries TRBV28 and TRBJ1-2; D is unresolved. The V and J ends lost 4 bases and 5 bases respectively, with 14 bases between them. The CDR3 is 14 residues long. Germline V CDR1 and CDR2: MDHEN, SYDVKM. This CDR3 is CASSSTPVRYGYTF. DNA of the CDR3: TGTGCCAGCAGTTCAACCCCCGTCCGTTATGGCTACACCTTC.

DNA of the CDR3: TGTGCCAGCAGCTTAGGCCCAGGGAGGGGGCCAGAAGAGACCCAGTACTTC. Its translation is CASSLGPGRGPEETQYF. The chain has TRBV7-6 and TRBJ2-5; D may be TRBD1 or TRBD2 (7 bases each). Trimming took off 1 base at V and 3 bases at J, with 18 bases between the two ends. This CDR3 region has 17 residues. CDR1 and CDR2 (germline): SGHVS, FNYEAQ. Together with reference TRBV7-6 and TRBJ2-5, the CDR3 gives the full variable domain: GAGVSQSPRYKVTKRGQDVALRCDPISGHVSLYWYRQALGQGPEFLTYFNYEAQQDKSGLPNDRFSAERPEGSISTLTIQRTEQRDSAMYRCASSLGPGRGPEETQYFGPGTRLLVL.

The CDR3 nucleotides read TGTGCCACCAGTGATGTGACCGGGACTAGCTACAATGAGCAGTTCTTC. It is translated as CATSDVTGTSYNEQFF. V and J are TRBV24-1 and TRBJ2-1, with 8 bases that match TRBD2. From germline, CDR1 is KGHDR and CDR2 SFDVKD. V lost 3 bases, J lost 3 bases, and 6 bases stayed unmatched. This CDR3 is built from 16 residues.